The 23 T cell receptor beta chains in this list originate from one sample, sequenced in a study of shared clonotypes between healthy human individuals. Clones were read by immunoSEQ multiplex PCR, and TCRdb kept only the in-frame ones, dropping some. The table includes about 660,000 clones, approximately 79% detected once. The sample consisted of memory CD4+ T cells sorted from blood. The subset here: CD45RA-negative fraction. These receptors were collected from a woman under 40 in good health.

The rearrangement uses TRBV28 and TRBJ1-3; 7 bases are shared with TRBD1. CDR3 length: 14 amino acids. CDR1 and CDR2 from the germline V gene are MDHEN and SYDVKM. J lost 2 bases, V lost 5 bases, and 3 bases had no gene match. Here the CDR3 DNA reads TGTGCCAGCAGTCAAGGGACAGCTGGAAACACCATATATTTT. It yields the protein CASSQGTAGNTIYF.

The sample holds one count of this clone. The chain uses TRBV7-3 and TRBJ2-7; the D gene is possibly TRBD2 (5 bases). Per germline, CDR1 SGHTA and CDR2 FQGTGA. V was trimmed by 2 bases and J by 6 bases, leaving 17 bases between them. The CDR3 spans 15 residues. CDR3: CASSLAATTKGEQYF. CDR3 nucleotide sequence: TGTGCCAGCAGCTTAGCAGCGACTACGAAAGGCGAGCAGTACTTC.

The chain uses TRBV30 and TRBJ2-1; D assignment may be TRBD1 or TRBD2 (5 bases each). In germline, CDR1 is GTSNPN, CDR2 SVGIG (reference sequence). CDR3 length equals 13 residues. Trimming shortened V by 7 bases and J by 7 bases, and 17 bases separated the two germline ends. The CDR3 region is CAFTGGLRNEQFF. DNA of the CDR3: TGTGCCTTCACAGGAGGCCTAAGGAATGAGCAGTTCTTC.

The V call is TRBV5-1, the J call TRBJ1-2, with unresolved D. Germline V gene data show CDR1 as SGHRS and CDR2 as YFSETQ. V dropped 5 bases and J dropped 4 bases, with 12 bases sitting between them. The CDR3 contains 13 residues. Here the CDR3 reads CASSYDGSYGYTF. In DNA form, the CDR3 reads TGCGCCAGCAGTTATGACGGGAGCTATGGCTACACCTTC.

The J gene is TRBJ2-5, the V gene TRBV28; tentative D call: TRBD2 (6 bases). The length of the CDR3 is 15 residues. The V and J ends lost 4 bases and 3 bases respectively, with 15 bases between them. Germline CDR1 and CDR2: MDHEN and SYDVKM. CDR3 bases: TGTGCCAGCAGTTCACCGGGACTGGGGAAAGAGACCCAGTACTTC. It yields the protein CASSSPGLGKETQYF. The whole variable domain, filled in from reference TRBV28 and TRBJ2-5, reads DVKVTQSSRYLVKRTGEKVFLECVQDMDHENMFWYRQDPGLGLRLIYFSYDVKMKEKGDIPEGYSVSREKKERFSLILESASTNQTSMYLCASSSPGLGKETQYFGPGTRLLVL.

This clone appeared a single time. The chain recombines TRBV7-9 with TRBJ2-7; D is ambiguous. The CDR3 has 14 amino acids. Germline CDR1 reads SEHNR; CDR2 reads FQNEAQ (reference sequence). Trimming cost V 4 bases and J 3 bases, with 13 bases left between them. The CDR3 region is CASSSLYYNYEQYF. The CDR3 nucleotides read TGTGCCAGCAGCTCCCTCTATTACAACTACGAGCAGTACTTC.

This rearrangement joins TRBV25-1 to TRBJ1-3; no reliable D call. Trimming stripped 0 bases from V and 7 bases from J, with 4 bases between. CDR3 length equals 12 residues. CDR1 and CDR2 (germline): MGHDK, SYGVNS. The CDR3 sequence: CASSEYGNTIYF. CDR3 DNA: TGTGCCAGCAGTGAATACGGTAACACCATATATTTT.

The rearrangement uses TRBV28 and TRBJ2-3, with TRBD2 matching 13 bases. This CDR3 region has 16 residues. J lost 3 bases, V lost 7 bases, and 7 bases had no gene match. Germline lookup yields CDR1 MDHEN and CDR2 SYDVKM. CDR3 in amino acids: CASTPGLAGETDTQYF. The CDR3 bases are TGTGCCAGCACCCCAGGACTAGCGGGAGAGACAGATACGCAGTATTTT.

The chain has TRBV5-1 and TRBJ2-7, with 7 nucleotides matching TRBD1. The CDR3 spans 15 residues. V trimming: 0 bases; J trimming: 5 bases; junction bases outside the gene matches: 8. Germline values: CDR1 SGHRS, CDR2 YFSETQ. CDR3 amino acids: CASSLDRGPVHEQYF. The CDR3 bases are TGCGCCAGCAGCTTGGACAGGGGTCCGGTCCACGAGCAGTACTTC.

This clone was detected only a few times. The rearrangement links TRBV18 to TRBJ2-7; possibly TRBD1 for D (5 bases). V lost 8 bases and J 0 bases, leaving 8 bases between the germline ends. Germline CDR1 and CDR2: KGHSH and LQKENI. The CDR3 runs to 12 residues. The CDR3 loop is CASAQDSYEQYF. DNA of the CDR3: TGTGCCAGCGCACAGGACTCCTACGAGCAGTACTTC. The full variable domain, in which reference TRBV18 and TRBJ2-7 provide the parts outside the CDR3, is NAGVMQNPRHLVRRRGQEARLRCSPMKGHSHVYWYRQLPEEGLKFMVYLQKENIIDESGMPKERFSAEFPKEGPSILRIQQVVRGDSAAYFCASAQDSYEQYFGPGTRLTVT.

The chain uses TRBV5-6 and TRBJ1-1, with D possibly TRBD1 on 5 matching bases. Between the trimmed V and J ends, which lost 0 bases and 4 bases, there was a span of 13 bases. The CDR3 is made up of 15 amino acids. CDR1 and CDR2 (germline): SGHDT, YYEEEE. CDR3: CASSLDSPGGTEAFF. Here the CDR3 DNA reads TGTGCCAGCAGCTTGGACAGCCCGGGGGGCACTGAAGCTTTCTTT.

V and J are TRBV25-1 and TRBJ1-3; D is uncertain. V was trimmed by 6 bases and J by 0 bases, leaving 9 bases between them. Germline V lookup: CDR1 MGHDK, CDR2 SYGVNS. The CDR3 consists of 14 residues. CDR3 bases: TGTGCCAGCAGCGTCGATAGCTCTGGAAACACCATATATTTT. This codes for CASSVDSSGNTIYF.

This clone appeared a single time. The chain employs TRBV27 and TRBJ1-3; possibly TRBD1 for D (5 bases). Per germline, CDR1 MNHEY and CDR2 SMNVEV (reference sequence). V lost 9 bases to trimming and J lost 0 bases, with 12 bases between them. The CDR3 is 14 residues long. CDR3 region: CASSRVSSGNTIYF. CDR3 bases: TGTGCCAGTTCCAGGGTGAGCTCTGGAAACACCATATATTTT.

V usage is TRBV28 and J usage is TRBJ1-1; 8 bases agree with TRBD1. The CDR3 length is 16 residues. The germline gives CDR1 MDHEN, CDR2 SYDVKM. The V and J ends lost 6 bases and 0 bases, in that order; junction bases with no gene match: 9. CDR3 in DNA: TGTGCCAGCAGGTTCCGGACAGGGTCGCTGAACACTGAAGCTTTCTTT. It yields the protein CASRFRTGSLNTEAFF.

The chain joins TRBV6-1 to TRBJ2-2, with a weak D call TRBD2 (5 bases). Germline V gene sequence: CDR1 MNHNS, CDR2 SASEGT. The CDR3 has 15 amino acids. The V and J ends lost 3 bases and 4 bases respectively, with 12 bases between them. CDR3 region: CASSDPGILTGELFF. CDR3 coding DNA: TGTGCCAGCAGTGATCCCGGGATACTCACCGGGGAGCTGTTTTTT.

The J gene is TRBJ1-4, the V gene TRBV25-1; D not certain. This CDR3 contains 16 residues. Germline CDR1 reads MGHDK; CDR2 reads SYGVNS. Between the trimmed V and J ends, which lost 4 bases and 7 bases, there was a span of 19 bases. CDR3 nucleotide sequence: TGTGCCAGCAGTGGCATAAATAGGGAATCTAGTGAAAAACTGTTTTTT. It encodes CASSGINRESSEKLFF.

The genes are TRBV5-6 and TRBJ2-1; D is unclear. This CDR3 comprises 14 residues. Trimming took 4 bases from V and 4 from J, leaving 12 bases between them. Germline V gives CDR1 SGHDT, CDR2 YYEEEE. CDR3 sequence reads: CASSPLDQYNEQFF. The CDR3 nucleotides read TGTGCCAGCAGCCCCTTGGACCAATACAATGAGCAGTTCTTC. Full variable domain (rest looked up from reference TRBV5-6 and TRBJ2-1): DAGVTQSPTHLIKTRGQQVTLRCSPKSGHDTVSWYQQALGQGPQFIFQYYEEEERQRGNFPDRFSGHQFPNYSSELNVNALLLGDSALYLCASSPLDQYNEQFFGPGTRLTVL.

This chain joins TRBV7-2 and TRBJ2-7, with 7 bases fitting TRBD2. Losses at the gene ends were 1 base for V and 2 bases for J; bases not matched to a gene: 2. This CDR3 region has 14 residues. Germline V lookup: CDR1 SGHTA, CDR2 FQGNSA. The CDR3 nucleotides read TGTGCCAGCAGCTTAGGCGCGGGAGCCTACGAGCAGTACTTC. The encoded protein is CASSLGAGAYEQYF.

This chain uses TRBV10-3 with TRBJ2-5; D unclear. The CDR3 is 14 amino acids. CDR1 ENHRY and CDR2 SYGVKD come from the germline V gene. Trimming pared 5 bases from V and 1 base from J, leaving 11 bases between. The CDR3 sequence: CAISSGGSQETQYF. The CDR3, as DNA: TGTGCCATCAGTTCTGGTGGCAGCCAAGAGACCCAGTACTTC.

This clone has more than one count but fewer than ten. The chain employs TRBV27 and TRBJ2-5; unclear D gene. V was shortened by 5 bases and J by 6 bases, with 19 bases between the two germline ends. The germline V gene has CDR1 MNHEY and CDR2 SMNVEV (reference sequence). The CDR3 is made up of 15 amino acids. The CDR3 is CASSLRAQLSKTQYF. In nucleotides, the CDR3 is TGTGCCAGCAGTCTCCGGGCCCAATTATCGAAGACCCAGTACTTC.

Regarding this clone: This specimen includes other DNA sequences encoding the same CDR3. V is TRBV18 and J is TRBJ1-5; 9 nucleotides align to TRBD1. The CDR3 loop spans 15 amino acids. CDR1 and CDR2 (germline): KGHSH, LQKENI. The junction had 1 base not matched to a gene; V was cut back by 0 bases and J by 4 bases. DNA of the CDR3: TGTGCCAGCTCACCACCGGGGACAGGGAATCAGCCCCAGCATTTT. It translates to CASSPPGTGNQPQHF. Full variable domain (remainder filled in from reference TRBV18 and TRBJ1-5): NAGVMQNPRHLVRRRGQEARLRCSPMKGHSHVYWYRQLPEEGLKFMVYLQKENIIDESGMPKERFSAEFPKEGPSILRIQQVVRGDSAAYFCASSPPGTGNQPQHFGDGTRLSIL.

V is TRBV7-6 and J is TRBJ1-3; 8 positions match TRBD1. Germline CDR1 SGHVS, CDR2 FNYEAQ. V dropped 3 bases and J dropped 4; count of bases not matched to a gene: 5. The CDR3 is 15 amino acids. CDR3 nucleotide sequence: TGTGCCAGCAGCTTTTCAGGGGGCTTCGGAAACACCATATATTTT. Its translation is CASSFSGGFGNTIYF. The whole variable domain, filled in from reference TRBV7-6 and TRBJ1-3, reads GAGVSQSPRYKVTKRGQDVALRCDPISGHVSLYWYRQALGQGPEFLTYFNYEAQQDKSGLPNDRFSAERPEGSISTLTIQRTEQRDSAMYRCASSFSGGFGNTIYFGEGSWLTVV.

Details on this clone: One junction end does not reproduce the germline sequence, and a read error may be involved. The chain joins TRBV7-9 to TRBJ2-3; D uncertain. The CDR3 sequence is 14 residues long. Germline CDR1 reads SEHNR; CDR2 reads FQNEAQ (reference sequence). The CDR3 coding sequence is TGTGCCAGCAGCTTAGGGGTTAGCAGAGATACGCAGTATTTT. This gives the protein CASSLGVSRDTQYF.